The rows below give T cell receptor beta chains drawn from one sample of a study of T-cell memory formation after mild COVID-19. TCRdb independently ran MiXCR on the 5' RACE reads; one entry per CDR3 protein. The sample holds about 190,000 distinct CDR3 sequences, 15% to 20% seen once. Sequenced sample: PBMCs or a T cell subset sorted from them (not recorded which). All receptors derive from an adult woman who had mild COVID-19 (a few samples of this study predate the infection). Cell type and time point are not known. The CDR3 runs from the conserved cysteine through the conserved F or W. The order of the fields is CDR3 DNA, CDR3 protein, D gene, clone size, V gene, J gene, CDR3 length. A D gene is named only where the DNA matches it firmly. A clone size is listed for some rows: how often the clone was seen (once, few, many), or a class if it is expanded.

TGCAGTGCTAGACCACGGACTGGCTACAATGAGCAGTTCTTC,CSARPRTGYNEQFF,NA,few,TRBV20-1,TRBJ2-1,14
TGCAGTGCGGGGGGACAGGGGACATACTACGAGCAGTACTTC,CSAGGQGTYYEQYF,TRBD1,NA,TRBV20-1,TRBJ2-7,14
TGTGCCAGCAGTTCCGGACAGACTTATGGCTACACCTTC,CASSSGQTYGYTF,NA,NA,TRBV6-5,TRBJ1-2,13
TGTGCCAGCAGCACCACCGGGACAGGGTCCTACGAGCAGTACTTC,CASSTTGTGSYEQYF,TRBD1,NA,TRBV28,TRBJ2-7,15
TGCGCCAGCAGCTTACCCTCGTCGACAGGGATAAATGAGCAGTTCTTC,CASSLPSSTGINEQFF,TRBD1,NA,TRBV5-1,TRBJ2-1,16
TGTGCCAGCAGGCCCCCATCCGGGGGTAGGCCCCAGCATTTT,CASRPPSGGRPQHF,NA,many,TRBV12-3/TRBV12-4,TRBJ1-5,14
TGTGCCAGCAGCTTGTGGCAGTCACCCAATCAGCCCCAGCATTTT,CASSLWQSPNQPQHF,NA,NA,TRBV5-6,TRBJ1-5,15
TGTGCCAGCAGCTCCACCCGGGATCAGCCCCAGCATTTT,CASSSTRDQPQHF,NA,NA,TRBV7-6,TRBJ1-5,13
TGCGCCAGCAGCCAAGGCGGGGCAAGAACTGAAGCTTTCTTT,CASSQGGARTEAFF,NA,many,TRBV4-1,TRBJ1-1,14
TGTGCCAGCACCCGCCGAAGGGACCCGCGGACAGATACGCAGTATTTT,CASTRRRDPRTDTQYF,NA,few,TRBV11-1,TRBJ2-3,16
TGTGCCAGCAGCTTCGGGGGCACCGGGGATACGCAGTATTTT,CASSFGGTGDTQYF,NA,few,TRBV7-9,TRBJ2-3,14
TGCAGTGCTGGGAGGGGAGCGGCTGGGGCCAACGTCCTGACTTTC,CSAGRGAAGANVLTF,TRBD2,NA,TRBV20-1,TRBJ2-6,15
TGTGCCAGCAGCTTATACGGATGGGACAGAGGAGAGCAGTACTTC,CASSLYGWDRGEQYF,TRBD1,few,TRBV7-9,TRBJ2-7,15
TGTGCCAGCAGCTTATATATCCCCCGGGTGAACACTGAAGCTTTCTTT,CASSLYIPRVNTEAFF,NA,NA,TRBV11-3,TRBJ1-1,16
TGCGCCAGCAGCTTGAGCGCGGGGGGGCCTTATGAGCAGTTCTTC,CASSLSAGGPYEQFF,TRBD2,few,TRBV5-1,TRBJ2-1,15
TGCGCCAGCAGCCCACCCGGGACAGAAAACACCGGGGAGCTGTTTTTT,CASSPPGTENTGELFF,TRBD1,few,TRBV5-1,TRBJ2-2,16
TGCGCCAGCAGCTCCCAAGGAAAAGAGCAGTACTTC,CASSSQGKEQYF,NA,many,TRBV5-1,TRBJ2-7,12
TGTGCCAGCAGCCAAGTCCTAGGGGGGGCCTACGAGCAGTACTTC,CASSQVLGGAYEQYF,NA,many,TRBV14,TRBJ2-7,15
TGTGCCTGGAGAGCGGGAGGATGGACTAACACTGAAGCTTTCTTT,CAWRAGGWTNTEAFF,NA,few,TRBV30,TRBJ1-1,15
TGTGCCTGGAGCGGGGACAGACATCAGCCCCAGCATTTT,CAWSGDRHQPQHF,TRBD1,NA,TRBV30,TRBJ1-5,13
TGTGCCAGCAGCCGCCCGGCGGGGACAGGAGGCCAAGAGACCCAGTACTTC,CASSRPAGTGGQETQYF,TRBD1,few,TRBV7-3,TRBJ2-5,17
TGTGCCAGCAGTCCTCGGACAGGGGGCCGTGAGACCCAGTACTTC,CASSPRTGGRETQYF,TRBD1,few,TRBV27,TRBJ2-5,15
TGCAGTGCTAGAGGGCTGACTAGCGGGATGGGGCGGGGCCAAGAGACCCAGTACTTC,CSARGLTSGMGRGQETQYF,TRBD2,few,TRBV20-1,TRBJ2-5,19
TGCAGCGCTAGTAAGAGGGGACAGGGGGCCTACGAGCAGTACTTC,CSASKRGQGAYEQYF,TRBD1,few,TRBV20-1,TRBJ2-7,15
TGTGCCAGCAGCCAGAATACAGGGGACCAAGAGACCCAGTACTTC,CASSQNTGDQETQYF,TRBD1,NA,TRBV3-1,TRBJ2-5,15
TGTGCCAGCAGCTTAGGGCGGGAGCGTCTAAATACGCAGTATTTT,CASSLGRERLNTQYF,TRBD2,NA,TRBV7-2,TRBJ2-3,15